One sample yielded the 19 T cell receptor beta chains listed below, sequenced in a study of a mutant IDH1 vaccine in newly diagnosed glioma. Here immunoSEQ multiplex PCR was the method, and the copy in TCRdb shows in-frame clones only, minus some. The sample consists of around 87,000 clones, 80% to 90% of them appearing once. Time point reported: baseline, week 1 (first vaccination visit). Sample treatment: pre-vaccination baseline after standard-of-care therapy. This material consisted of PBMCs, taken from a glioma patient treated with radiotherapy, temozolomide or both. The source of these receptors is a woman between 50 and 59 years old with glioma.

The chain links TRBV7-9 to TRBJ2-7, with D perhaps TRBD2 (5 bases). V was shortened by 5 bases and J by 6 bases, with 11 bases between the two germline ends. CDR3 length equals 12 residues. Germline lookup yields CDR1 SEHNR and CDR2 FQNEAQ (reference sequence). This CDR3 is CASSAGSGEQYF. CDR3 sequence (DNA): TGTGCCAGCAGCGCGGGTTCCGGCGAGCAGTACTTC.

This clone showed up just once. The chain is built from TRBV7-9 and TRBJ1-2; D call uncertain. Germline V gene data show CDR1 as SEHNR and CDR2 as FQNEAQ (reference sequence). The CDR3 is made up of 14 amino acids. V was pared by 6 bases and J by 0 bases, with 11 bases between. The DNA of the CDR3 is TGTGCCAGCAGAACGCCGGGGACTAACTATGGCTACACCTTC. It translates to CASRTPGTNYGYTF.

The genes are TRBV29-1 and TRBJ1-1; the match to TRBD1 covers 11 bases. The CDR3 spans 13 residues. Germline CDR1 is SQVTM and CDR2 is ANQGSEA. The V gene end was trimmed by 2 bases and the J gene end by 8 bases; junction bases not matched to a gene: 4. The CDR3 here is CSVESGDRGEAFF. The CDR3 nucleotides are TGCAGCGTTGAAAGTGGGGACAGGGGGGAAGCTTTCTTT.

The chain combines TRBV5-1 with TRBJ1-2; TRBD1 might be the D (5 bases). The length of the CDR3 is 15 residues. The germline V gene encodes CDR1 SGHRS and CDR2 YFSETQ. Trimming stripped 5 bases from V and 2 bases from J, with 16 bases between. In DNA, the CDR3 is TGCGCCAGCAGGCAGACAGCAGCGACAAACTATGGCTACACCTTC. It translates to CASRQTAATNYGYTF.

V gene TRBV7-9 combines with J gene TRBJ1-1; no clear D gene. Germline V gene lookup returns CDR1 SEHNR and CDR2 FQNEAQ (reference sequence). The CDR3 sequence is 12 residues long. V lost 8 bases to trimming and J lost 0 bases, with 7 bases between them. CDR3 DNA sequence: TGTGCCAGCGAACACCTGAACACTGAAGCTTTCTTT. Its protein is CASEHLNTEAFF.

This clone was counted once. The chain is built from TRBV19 and TRBJ1-3; D is undetermined. V was pared by 3 bases and J by 8 bases, with 8 bases between. Looked up from germline, CDR1 is LNHDA and CDR2 is SQIVND (reference sequence). The CDR3 has 12 residues. The CDR3 region is CASSISGDTIYF. The CDR3 region has the DNA TGTGCCAGTAGTATTTCCGGGGACACCATATATTTT.

J is TRBJ1-3 and V is TRBV6-5; D unresolved. The CDR3 consists of 14 residues. V was shortened by 2 bases and J by 0 bases, with 5 bases between the two germline ends. Germline CDR1 and CDR2: MNHEY and SVGAGI. CDR3 nucleotides: TGTGCCAGCAGTTACGGGGACTCTGGAAACACCATATATTTT. It specifies CASSYGDSGNTIYF.

A few counts support this clone. The chain is built from TRBV7-9 and TRBJ2-3, with D possibly matching TRBD2 (5 bases). V gave up 4 bases and J gave up 5 bases, with 7 bases separating them. Germline lookup yields CDR1 SEHNR and CDR2 FQNEAQ (reference sequence). This CDR3 is built from 12 residues. CDR3 sequence: CASSSAEDTQYF. The CDR3 bases are TGTGCCAGCAGCTCAGCGGAAGATACGCAGTATTTT.

V and J are TRBV19 and TRBJ2-1; D call uncertain. Germline V lookup: CDR1 LNHDA, CDR2 SQIVND (reference sequence). The CDR3 covers 13 residues. The V gene lost 6 bases and the J gene lost 5 bases, with 11 bases spanning the gap. DNA for the CDR3: TGTGCCAGTAGACGGTCGTCGAACAATGAGCAGTTCTTC. Residues: CASRRSSNNEQFF.

This clone was counted only a few times. This chain joins TRBV6-5 and TRBJ1-1, with D unclear. Germline V gene sequence: CDR1 MNHEY, CDR2 SVGAGI. V was clipped by 7 bases and J by 10 bases, with 16 bases between them. The CDR3 spans 12 residues. CDR3 residues: CASKRAGAGAFF. In nucleotides, the CDR3 is TGTGCCAGCAAACGCGCAGGCGCCGGAGCTTTCTTT.

This clone has more than one count but fewer than ten. The V gene is TRBV11-3, the J gene TRBJ1-1, with D possibly being TRBD1 (5 bases). CDR1 is SGHNT and CDR2 is YENEEA in the germline V gene. This CDR3 is 13 amino acids long. Between the trimmed V and J ends, which lost 8 bases and 1 base, there was a span of 11 bases. CDR3 sequence (DNA): TGTGCCAGCCTCAGGGACCCGAACACTGAAGCTTTCTTT. Amino acid sequence: CASLRDPNTEAFF.

The chain links TRBV11-3 to TRBJ1-2; perhaps TRBD1 as D (5 bases). Germline CDR1 and CDR2: SGHNT and YENEEA. V shed 2 bases and J shed 10 bases, with 20 bases lying between them. The CDR3 runs to 15 residues. CDR3 bases: TGTGCCAGCAGCTTAAGAAGCGGGCAGGGTTATTCCTACACCTTC. Translated, it gives CASSLRSGQGYSYTF.

The rearrangement joins TRBV20-1 to TRBJ1-4; D ambiguous. The V gene lost 1 base and the J gene lost 7 bases, with 4 bases spanning the gap. Germline V gene data show CDR1 as DFQATT and CDR2 as SNEGSKA (reference sequence). The CDR3 spans 11 residues. The CDR3, as DNA: TGCAGTGCTAGAGTCGGTGAAAAACTGTTTTTT. Translated, it gives CSARVGEKLFF.

In nucleotides, the CDR3 is TGTGCCAGTAGCCACCTCAACACTGAAGCTTTCTTT. Translating it yields CASSHLNTEAFF. The chain joins TRBV19 to TRBJ1-1; D is unresolved. The CDR3 contains 12 residues. The V and J ends lost 6 bases and 2 bases respectively, with 7 bases between them. CDR1 LNHDA and CDR2 SQIVND come from the germline V gene (reference sequence). Using reference TRBV19 and TRBJ1-1 for the parts outside the CDR3, the full variable domain is DGGITQSPKYLFRKEGQNVTLSCEQNLNHDAMYWYRQDPGQGLRLIYYSQIVNDFQKGDIAEGYSVSREKKESFPLTVTSAQKNPTAFYLCASSHLNTEAFFGQGTRLTVV.

The chain links TRBV6-5 to TRBJ1-2, with D hard to call. Trimming pared 6 bases from V and 5 bases from J, leaving 10 bases between. The CDR3 consists of 12 residues. CDR1 and CDR2 from the germline V gene are MNHEY and SVGAGI. CDR3 residues: CASSNPPYGYTF. The CDR3 bases are TGTGCCAGCAGCAACCCCCCTTATGGCTACACCTTC.

This clone has more than one count but fewer than ten. This chain links TRBV11-2 with TRBJ1-1, with D perhaps matching TRBD1 (6 bases). Germline CDR1 SGHAT, CDR2 FQNNGV. Trimming took 8 bases from V and 11 from J, leaving 15 bases between them. The CDR3 is 11 amino acids. The CDR3 DNA sequence: TGTGCCAGCCGTCGAGACAGGAGGGCTTTCTTT. This translates into CASRRDRRAFF.

The rearrangement joins TRBV6-1 to TRBJ2-7, with D unresolved. The germline V and J ends were trimmed by 6 bases and 1 base, with 4 bases remaining between them. The CDR3 runs 11 residues. The germline V gene encodes CDR1 MNHNS and CDR2 SASEGT. CDR3 DNA: TGTGCCAGCAGGACTTCCTACGAGCAGTACTTC. Translating gives CASRTSYEQYF.

J is TRBJ1-3 and V is TRBV6-1, with TRBD1 matching over 7 bases. The CDR3 loop spans 17 amino acids. CDR1 and CDR2 from the germline V gene are MNHNS and SASEGT. With 3 bases clipped from V and 2 bases from J, the junction kept 10 bases outside the gene matches. CDR3 protein: CASSDPGQSSPGNTIYF. In DNA form, the CDR3 reads TGTGCCAGCAGTGATCCGGGACAGAGCTCCCCTGGAAACACCATATATTTT.

The table lists this clone with a count of one. This sequence joins TRBV10-3 and TRBJ1-1; D perhaps matches TRBD1 (6 bases). The CDR3 runs 14 residues. Germline V gene sequence: CDR1 ENHRY, CDR2 SYGVKD. Trimming cost V 6 bases and J 2 bases, with 13 bases left between them. The CDR3 DNA reads as TGTGCCATCAGGAACGGGACAAGAAACACTGAAGCTTTCTTT. The encoded protein is CAIRNGTRNTEAFF.